A selection of T cell receptor beta chains follows, all from one sample in a study of identical twins. TCRdb re-called the 5' RACE reads with MiXCR, one entry per CDR3 protein. Seen here are about 520,000 distinct CDR3 sequences, roughly a fifth observed once, and the top ten hold around 1%. These data were also reused for a study on T cells expressing NK-cell markers.

Material for sequencing was CD4+ T cells sorted from blood. Every receptor here comes from a woman under 30 in good health. CDR3s include the opening cysteine and the closing phenylalanine or tryptophan. The D gene is left open where the match is weak. Only part of the rows carry a size: once, few, many, or a class if the clone is expanded.

>TRBV12-3/TRBV12-4|13|-|-|TRBJ2-3
CASSFGVTDTQYF
>TRBV2|14|-|TRBD1|TRBJ2-1
CAFITGQGDGWQFF
>TRBV20-1|14|few|-|TRBJ1-1
CSARPGGRDTEAFF
>TRBV7-9|15|-|TRBD2|TRBJ2-1
CASSLTSGRGDEQFF
>TRBV7-2|14|-|-|TRBJ1-2
CASSLPGGIYGYTF
>TRBV20-1|14|few|-|TRBJ2-7
CSARDIGLPYEQYF
>TRBV5-1|14|few|-|TRBJ1-1
CASSPEGTLGEAFF
>TRBV5-5|15|-|-|TRBJ2-7
CASSGGPPNLFEQYF
>TRBV29-1|15|many|-|TRBJ2-6
CSVELAGLGPNVLTF
>TRBV20-1|13|-|-|TRBJ1-5
CSASQRRNQPQHF
>TRBV9|13|few|-|TRBJ1-1
CASSVWLDTEAFF
>TRBV18|15|-|TRBD2|TRBJ2-1
CASSPGTSRENEQFF
>TRBV7-2|14|-|-|TRBJ2-2
CASSLLLAIGELFF
>TRBV11-2|11|few|-|TRBJ2-7
CASSVGIEQYF
>TRBV11-3|12|few|-|TRBJ2-7
CASRSLGGEQYF
>TRBV28|15|few|-|TRBJ1-5
CASSSQGMGNQPQHF